The source of this T cell receptor (beta chain) is a study of T cell responses to AZD1222 COVID-19 vaccine. Germline V lookup: CDR1 LGHDT, CDR2 YNNKEL (reference sequence). The CDR3 loop spans 16 amino acids. V lost 4 bases and J 2 bases, leaving 14 bases between the germline ends. Clones were read by immunoSEQ multiplex PCR, and TCRdb kept only the in-frame ones, dropping some. This sample has 150,000 to 200,000 clones, with 90% found just once. The origin of this receptor is an adult who received the MenACWY meningococcal vaccine as a control. Sequencing was performed on peripheral blood, taken 28 days after the second dose of the MenACWY control vaccine. The chain is built from TRBV3-1 (or the pseudogene TRBV3-2) and TRBJ2-2, with D perhaps matching TRBD2 (5 bases). The CDR3 reads CASSPPGGINTGELFF. Written as DNA, the CDR3 is TGTGCCAGCAGCCCCCCTGGAGGAATAAACACCGGGGAGCTGTTTTTT.